The next 21 T cell receptor beta chains were all read from a single sample in a study of CD8 T cells in Susac syndrome. Random hexamers were used to reverse transcribe an amount of about 0.45 to 1 ug RNA. TCRdb passed the immunoSEQ multiplex PCR reads through MiXCR, listing each CDR3 protein once. The sample carries about 83,000 distinct CDR3 sequences, roughly 96% recorded once. Sequences were obtained from CD8+ T cells from PBMCs. The receptors derive from a human donor with Susac syndrome.

This clonotype was observed once. V is TRBV13 and J is TRBJ2-5; D is unresolved. Trimming stripped 4 bases from V and 5 bases from J, with 20 bases between. The CDR3 consists of 16 residues. Germline V CDR1 and CDR2: PRHDT, FYEKMQ (reference sequence). The CDR3 coding sequence is TGTGCCAGCAGCTCCCTGTCAGTCCCCTCGAAGGAGACCCAGTACTTC. It translates to CASSSLSVPSKETQYF.

The chain recombines TRBV19 with TRBJ1-1, with D hard to call. Trimming pared 3 bases from V and 4 bases from J, leaving 6 bases between. The CDR3 totals 12 residues. From germline, CDR1 is LNHDA and CDR2 SQIVND (reference sequence). The CDR3 here is CASSMWGTEAFF. The CDR3 DNA is TGTGCCAGTAGTATGTGGGGCACTGAAGCTTTCTTT.

This chain joins TRBV3-1 and TRBJ2-7, with 14 bases aligning to TRBD2. This CDR3 region has 17 residues. After removal of 1 base from V and 3 bases from J, the junction contained 5 bases not matched to a gene. Germline V gene lookup returns CDR1 LGHDT and CDR2 YNNKEL (reference sequence). The CDR3 spells CASSQVGGLAGDYEQYF. The CDR3 DNA is TGTGCCAGCAGCCAAGTAGGGGGACTAGCGGGGGACTACGAGCAGTACTTC.

The gene calls are TRBV28 and TRBJ2-5; 11 bases match TRBD2. J was trimmed by 0 bases and V by 8 bases; bases with no gene match: 5. Germline V gene lookup returns CDR1 MDHEN and CDR2 SYDVKM. The CDR3 loop spans 15 amino acids. CDR3 in amino acids: CASSGLAGNQETQYF. The CDR3 region has the DNA TGTGCCAGCTCCGGACTAGCGGGTAACCAAGAGACCCAGTACTTC.

The chain has TRBV7-9 and TRBJ2-1; the D is unclear. Germline V CDR1 and CDR2: SEHNR, FQNEAQ (reference sequence). The ends were cut back, 5 bases at V and 7 bases at J, with 9 bases in the middle. The CDR3 is made up of 12 amino acids. The CDR3 region is CASSHGWNEQFF. DNA for the CDR3: TGTGCCAGCAGCCATGGATGGAATGAGCAGTTCTTC.

The chain links TRBV5-6 to TRBJ1-5; the D gene is possibly TRBD1 (6 bases). The CDR3 covers 17 residues. Trimming took 0 bases from V and 3 from J, leaving 16 bases between them. The germline gives CDR1 SGHDT, CDR2 YYEEEE. For the CDR3, the DNA is TGTGCCAGCAGCTTGGGGGGGCCCTTACGATTCAATCAGCCCCAGCATTTT. Translated: CASSLGGPLRFNQPQHF.

The rearrangement links TRBV6-1 to TRBJ1-5, with 7 bases aligning to TRBD1. Germline CDR1 reads MNHNS; CDR2 reads SASEGT. J gave up 0 bases and V 9 bases, and 14 bases lay outside the gene matches. The length of the CDR3 is 17 residues. CDR3 bases: TGTGCCAGTGGTGATTTAGGACAGGCGATTAGCAATCAGCCCCAGCATTTT. Translated, it gives CASGDLGQAISNQPQHF.

The gene calls are TRBV25-1 and TRBJ2-5; D not resolved. The length of the CDR3 is 15 residues. Germline V lookup: CDR1 MGHDK, CDR2 SYGVNS. V lost 6 bases and J lost 4, with 18 bases in between. The CDR3 reads CASSDSQREVETQYF. DNA of the CDR3: TGTGCCAGCAGCGACTCCCAGAGAGAGGTAGAGACCCAGTACTTC.

The V gene is TRBV15, the J gene TRBJ2-5; maybe TRBD2 (7 bases). The CDR3 is 15 residues long. Germline assignment: CDR1 LNHNV and CDR2 YYDKDF (reference sequence). The germline V and J ends were trimmed by 4 bases and 5 bases, with 17 bases remaining between them. CDR3 sequence reads: CATSTRGASMETQYF. CDR3 nucleotide sequence: TGTGCCACCAGCACCCGGGGGGCTAGCATGGAGACCCAGTACTTC.

V is TRBV24-1 and J is TRBJ2-6; D call uncertain. The germline V and J ends were trimmed by 9 bases and 2 bases, with 13 bases remaining between them. The CDR3 contains 15 residues. The germline V gene encodes CDR1 KGHDR and CDR2 SFDVKD. The CDR3 reads CATSGWFAGANVLTF. The CDR3, as DNA: TGTGCCACCTCCGGGTGGTTTGCTGGGGCCAACGTCCTGACTTTC.

The rearrangement joins TRBV9 to TRBJ2-1; D gene ambiguous. The V end lost 2 bases, the J end lost 0 bases, and 9 bases lay between the germline ends. The CDR3 has 15 amino acids. CDR1 is SGDLS and CDR2 is YYNGEE in the germline V gene. This chain's CDR3 is CASSVLMSSYNEQFF. The CDR3 nucleotides are TGTGCCAGCAGCGTGTTAATGAGCTCCTACAATGAGCAGTTCTTC.

In nucleotides, the CDR3 is TGTGCCAGCAGTTTAGCGATGAGCGGGGAGCTGTTTTTT. Its protein product is CASSLAMSGELFF. The chain joins TRBV12-3 or TRBV12-4 to TRBJ2-2; D call uncertain. The CDR3 consists of 13 residues. Trimming left V 0 bases short and J 7 bases short, with 6 bases between.

The chain has TRBV30 and TRBJ2-5; D possibly corresponds to TRBD2 (5 bases). Germline CDR1 and CDR2: GTSNPN and SVGIG (reference sequence). V was pared by 7 bases and J by 4 bases, with 13 bases between. The CDR3 has 12 amino acids. The CDR3 region has the DNA TGTGCCTTGGACCTAGCTGGAGAGACCCAGTACTTC. Translated, it gives CALDLAGETQYF.

The rearrangement links TRBV12-3 or TRBV12-4 to TRBJ1-1; the D gene is possibly TRBD1 (6 bases). V was clipped by 6 bases and J by 8 bases, with 10 bases between them. There are 11 residues in the CDR3. The CDR3 DNA sequence: TGTGCCAGCAGATATGGGACAGAAGCTTTCTTT. Its translation is CASRYGTEAFF.

The chain recombines TRBV29-1 with TRBJ2-6; D is unresolved. Germline assignment: CDR1 SQVTM and CDR2 ANQGSEA. Deletions cut 0 bases from V and 1 base from J, with 13 bases between. This CDR3 is built from 17 residues. The CDR3 nucleotides read TGCAGCGTTGAAGATCTTACGGGCGCGTCTGGGGCCAACGTCCTGACTTTC. Translation gives CSVEDLTGASGANVLTF.

This CDR3 reads CASSPAAGRTEAFF. The CDR3 DNA reads TGTGCCAGCAGCCCGGCGGCAGGTCGCACTGAAGCTTTCTTT. V usage is TRBV6-2 or TRBV6-3 and J usage is TRBJ1-1; no definite D call. This CDR3 comprises 14 residues. In germline, CDR1 is MNHEY, CDR2 SVGEGT. Trimming removed 6 bases from V and 4 bases from J, with 15 bases in between.

The chain carries TRBV19 and TRBJ2-1, with D perhaps TRBD1 or TRBD2 (6 bases each). CDR1 LNHDA and CDR2 SQIVND come from the germline V gene (reference sequence). The CDR3 sequence is 12 residues long. Trimming pared 3 bases from V and 10 bases from J, leaving 10 bases between. CDR3 region: CASSIWGAEQFF. CDR3 bases: TGTGCCAGTAGTATTTGGGGGGCGGAGCAGTTCTTC.

Concerning this clonotype: Compared with germline, one end of the junction differs, possibly owing to a read error. V is TRBV7-9 and J is TRBJ2-3; D remains unclear. The CDR3 loop spans 14 amino acids. Germline V CDR1 and CDR2: SEHNR, FQNEAQ (reference sequence). The CDR3 coding sequence is TGTGCCAGCAGCCCGGACGGACGCACAGATACGCAATATTTT. It translates to CASSPDGRTDTQYF.

The chain joins TRBV13 to TRBJ2-3; a weak D match, TRBD1 (5 bases). This CDR3 comprises 19 residues. Germline V gene sequence: CDR1 PRHDT, CDR2 FYEKMQ (reference sequence). Between the trimmed V and J ends, which lost 2 bases and 2 bases, there was a span of 23 bases. CDR3: CASSLSRWTPGRNTDTQYF. The CDR3 nucleotides are TGTGCCAGCAGCTTAAGTCGGTGGACACCAGGACGCAACACAGATACGCAGTATTTT.

The DNA of the CDR3 is TGTGCCAGCAGCGTAGTCGGAGGGCCTGGAAACACCATATATTTT. This translates into CASSVVGGPGNTIYF. This chain joins TRBV9 and TRBJ1-3; D uncertain. CDR1 and CDR2 (germline): SGDLS, YYNGEE. The CDR3 runs to 15 residues. V lost 0 bases and J lost 2, with 9 bases in between.

This sequence joins TRBV20-1 and TRBJ2-1; TRBD2 aligns across 10 bases. The CDR3 contains 15 residues. Germline CDR1 DFQATT, CDR2 SNEGSKA (reference sequence). J lost 8 bases, V lost 3 bases, and 10 bases had no gene match. The CDR3 loop reads CSARTPSGSIDEQFF. As DNA, the CDR3 is TGCAGTGCTAGGACCCCTAGCGGGAGCATTGATGAGCAGTTCTTC.